A single TCR beta chain is shown here with its context. Study processing details: Cell counts per sample came from amplifying reference gene primers. The repertoire was sequenced with immunoSEQ multiplex PCR; TCRdb's copy has only in-frame clones and lacks some. V, J and clone size derive from that table, while D and trimming were established from the DNA sequence. The data hold 130,000 to 150,000 clones, with 80% observed a single time. The entry originates in a study of blood T cell repertoires in COVID-19. Looking at the study overall: Material from acute and convalescent COVID-19 was sourced from the United States, Italy and Spain. Nucleic acid was either cDNA or gDNA, and it came from T cells, B-cell-depleted T cells, or PBMCs.

With 3 bases removed from V and 5 bases from J, the gap between germline ends came to 22 bases. This CDR3 has 16 amino acids. CDR1 DFQATT and CDR2 SNEGSKA come from the germline V gene (reference sequence). The sequencing sample was made of peripheral blood. The genes are TRBV20-1 and TRBJ2-5, with TRBD2 as a possible D gene (6 bases). This TCR was sampled from a man between 65 and 85 years old who had recovered from COVID-19. In DNA, the CDR3 is TGCAGTGCTAGTTCAGGGCAGGGACTCACTCGGGAGACCCAGTACTTC. This gives the protein CSASSGQGLTRETQYF.